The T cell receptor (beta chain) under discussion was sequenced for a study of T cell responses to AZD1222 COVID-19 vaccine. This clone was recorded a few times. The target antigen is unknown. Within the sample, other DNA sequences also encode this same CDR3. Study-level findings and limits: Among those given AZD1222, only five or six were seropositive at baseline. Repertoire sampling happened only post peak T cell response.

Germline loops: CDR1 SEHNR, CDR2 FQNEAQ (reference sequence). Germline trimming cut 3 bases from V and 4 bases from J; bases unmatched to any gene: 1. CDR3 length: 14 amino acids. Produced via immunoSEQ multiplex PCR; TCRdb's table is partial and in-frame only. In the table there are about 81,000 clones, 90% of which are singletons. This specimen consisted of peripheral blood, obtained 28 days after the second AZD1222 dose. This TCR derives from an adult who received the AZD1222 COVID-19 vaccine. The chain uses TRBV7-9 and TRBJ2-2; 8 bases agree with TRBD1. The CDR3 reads CASSLDRATGELFF. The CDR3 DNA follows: TGTGCCAGCAGCTTGGACAGGGCCACCGGGGAGCTGTTTTTT.